Listed below are T cell receptor beta chains from one sample, sequenced in a study of cytomegalovirus exposure and HLA in healthy donors. Some clones are missing from TCRdb's copy, which holds only in-frame ones; the method was immunoSEQ multiplex PCR. The sample includes around 200,000 clones, around three quarters of them seen just once. Sequenced material: PBMCs. Receptors originate from a man aged 30 to 39 in good health and CMV-seronegative. CDR3s include the opening cysteine and the closing phenylalanine or tryptophan. D genes are given only for firm matches. Not all rows give a size; the values are once, few, many and, for expanded clones, a class.

clone size: NA; D gene: TRBD2; J gene: TRBJ2-7; V gene: TRBV7-2; CDR3 protein: CASSLDLGGRNYEQYF; CDR3 DNA: TGTGCCAGCAGCTTAGATCTCGGCGGGAGGAACTACGAGCAGTACTTC
clone size: NA; D gene: TRBD2; J gene: TRBJ2-5; V gene: TRBV9; CDR3 protein: CASSTTPGLAGGGETQYF; CDR3 DNA: TGTGCCAGCAGCACCACTCCGGGACTAGCGGGAGGGGGTGAGACCCAGTACTTC
clone size: NA; D gene: NA; J gene: TRBJ2-7; V gene: TRBV29-1; CDR3 protein: CSSRSDPSYEQYF; CDR3 DNA: TGCAGTTCGAGGTCGGATCCCTCCTACGAGCAGTACTTC
clone size: NA; D gene: NA; J gene: TRBJ1-1; V gene: TRBV7-2; CDR3 protein: CASSLGAGGRPEAFF; CDR3 DNA: TGTGCCAGCAGCTTAGGGGCGGGGGGACGCCCTGAAGCTTTCTTT
clone size: NA; D gene: TRBD1; J gene: TRBJ2-7; V gene: TRBV18; CDR3 protein: CASSPPGQGAYEQYF; CDR3 DNA: TGTGCCAGCTCACCACCAGGACAGGGTGCCTACGAGCAGTACTTC
clone size: few; D gene: NA; J gene: TRBJ2-7; V gene: TRBV18; CDR3 protein: CASSPSQGSYEQYF; CDR3 DNA: TGTGCCAGCTCACCTTCGCAGGGGAGTTACGAGCAGTACTTC
clone size: NA; D gene: TRBD1; J gene: TRBJ2-7; V gene: TRBV5-1; CDR3 protein: CASSLGGTGSSYEQYF; CDR3 DNA: TGCGCCAGCAGCTTGGGAGGGACAGGGTCTTCCTACGAGCAGTACTTC
clone size: NA; D gene: NA; J gene: TRBJ1-1; V gene: TRBV7-7; CDR3 protein: CASRPPGLDTEAFF; CDR3 DNA: TGTGCCTCACGCCCACCGGGTTTGGACACTGAAGCTTTCTTT
clone size: NA; D gene: NA; J gene: TRBJ2-2; V gene: TRBV5-4; CDR3 protein: CASSPRGQPGELFF; CDR3 DNA: TGTGCCAGCAGCCCCCGAGGGCAGCCCGGGGAGCTGTTTTTT
clone size: NA; D gene: NA; J gene: TRBJ1-2; V gene: TRBV15; CDR3 protein: CATRRPLDPRFYTF; CDR3 DNA: TGTGCCACCAGAAGGCCGCTAGATCCCCGATTCTACACCTTC
clone size: NA; D gene: NA; J gene: TRBJ2-5; V gene: TRBV7-3; CDR3 protein: CASSFGGAETQYF; CDR3 DNA: TGTGCCAGCAGCTTTGGTGGAGCAGAGACCCAGTACTTC
clone size: NA; D gene: NA; J gene: TRBJ1-5; V gene: TRBV11-2; CDR3 protein: CASSLARDWPQHF; CDR3 DNA: TGTGCCAGCAGCTTAGCCAGGGACTGGCCCCAGCATTTT
clone size: NA; D gene: NA; J gene: TRBJ1-1; V gene: TRBV5-1; CDR3 protein: CASSLGVGAFF; CDR3 DNA: TGCGCCAGCAGCCTGGGAGTCGGTGCTTTCTTT
clone size: NA; D gene: NA; J gene: TRBJ2-5; V gene: TRBV2; CDR3 protein: CASSAEEGAGKTQYF; CDR3 DNA: TGTGCCAGCAGCGCCGAGGAGGGCGCGGGTAAGACCCAGTACTTC
clone size: few; D gene: NA; J gene: TRBJ2-7; V gene: TRBV19; CDR3 protein: CASSSTDPAGGYEQYF; CDR3 DNA: TGTGCCAGTAGCTCTACCGACCCGGCAGGTGGGTACGAGCAGTACTTC